The rows below give T cell receptor beta chains drawn from one sample of a study of identifying expanded T cells in peripheral blood. Sequencing was performed with immunoSEQ multiplex PCR; in TCRdb, only in-frame clones are kept and a portion is missing. The sample contains 50,000 to 65,000 clones, over 75% of which appear only once. The source material was blood. These receptors were taken from a person aged 18 to 70 in good health. CDR3s include the opening cysteine and the closing phenylalanine or tryptophan. The D gene is left open where the match is weak. Clone size is shown for a subset of rows, as once, few, many or a class of expanded clone.

v_call	j_call	clone_size	d_call	cdr3_nt	cdr3_aa
TRBV30	TRBJ2-2	-	-	TGTGCCTGGAACCAGGTCATGGGGGAGCTGTTTTTT	CAWNQVMGELFF
TRBV2	TRBJ1-5	few	-	TGTGCCAGCAGCAGCCGTCAGGGCAATCAGCCCCAGCATTTT	CASSSRQGNQPQHF
TRBV4-1	TRBJ1-2	-	-	TGCGCCAGCAGCCTTTATATTGGGACGGGGTCTAACTATGGCTACACCTTC	CASSLYIGTGSNYGYTF
TRBV11-2	TRBJ2-1	-	-	TGTGCCAGCAGCGACGGAGCGGCCTCCTACAATGAGCAGTTCTTC	CASSDGAASYNEQFF
TRBV29-1	TRBJ1-2	-	TRBD1	TGCAGCGTTGCCCCCCCGACAGGGATCAATGGCTACACCTTC	CSVAPPTGINGYTF
TRBV20-1	TRBJ2-7	-	-	TGCAGTGCTAGAGATCGGCGAGAGCAGTACTTC	CSARDRREQYF
TRBV6-1	TRBJ1-1	-	-	TGTGCCAGCAGTCCAAGCGGCGGGAACACTGAAGCTTTCTTT	CASSPSGGNTEAFF
TRBV11-2	TRBJ1-6	few	TRBD1	TGTGCCAGCAGCCCGATAGTCGGGACAGGGCCCAGAGCCCTCCACTTT	CASSPIVGTGPRALHF
TRBV11-3	TRBJ2-6	-	-	TGTGCCAGCACTCGACCACGGGACTCTGGGGCCAACGTCCTGACTTTC	CASTRPRDSGANVLTF
TRBV27	TRBJ1-2	-	-	TGTGCCAGCAGTTTTTTACAGGGTTCGGGCGGCTACACCTTC	CASSFLQGSGGYTF
TRBV7-8	TRBJ1-5	few	-	TGTGCCAGCAGCTTGGTACATTCCAATCAGCCCCAGCATTTT	CASSLVHSNQPQHF
TRBV6-1	TRBJ2-7	-	-	TGTGCCAGCAGAACAAGTGGACGGACCTACGAGCAGTACTTC	CASRTSGRTYEQYF
TRBV28	TRBJ2-7	-	TRBD2	TGTGCCAGCAGTTTAGGCGGGAGGGAAAACGAGCAGTACTTC	CASSLGGRENEQYF
TRBV25-1	TRBJ1-1	-	-	TGTGCCAGCAGTGAATACAAAAACACTGAAGCTTTCTTT	CASSEYKNTEAFF
TRBV5-1	TRBJ2-7	once	TRBD1	TGCGCCAGCAGCACCGACAGGGTTCTCTTCGAGCAGTACTTC	CASSTDRVLFEQYF
TRBV6-6	TRBJ2-7	-	-	TGTGCCAGCAGTTACTCGGACAGATCCTACGAGCAGTACTTC	CASSYSDRSYEQYF
TRBV20-1	TRBJ1-1	-	-	TGCAGTGCAGATTCGTACAATGAAGCTTTCTTT	CSADSYNEAFF
TRBV4-3	TRBJ2-7	-	TRBD2	TGCGCCAGCTCTCCCTGGACTAGCGCAAACGAGCAGTACTTC	CASSPWTSANEQYF
TRBV6-5	TRBJ1-2	once	-	TGTGCCAGCAGTTACGGGGTGGCTCTAGAAGGCTACACCTTC	CASSYGVALEGYTF
TRBV6-4	TRBJ1-2	once	-	TGTGCCAGCAGCGCTGACTCGGGGGTGGCAGGTGGCTACACCTTC	CASSADSGVAGGYTF
TRBV5-1	TRBJ2-2	once	-	TGCGCCAGCAGCTTGGGTACCAGCACCGGGGAGCTGTTTTTT	CASSLGTSTGELFF
TRBV5-6	TRBJ2-3	-	TRBD2	TGTGCCAGCAGCTTGTTCAGCGGGAGAGCCCGTGGGGCAGATACGCAGTATTTT	CASSLFSGRARGADTQYF
TRBV11-1	TRBJ1-1	-	-	TGTGCCAGCAGCTTCCGGGGAGGTACTGAAGCTTTCTTT	CASSFRGGTEAFF
TRBV5-1	TRBJ1-1	-	TRBD1	TGCGCCAGCCTCTCAGGGGGCCTGAACACTGAAGCTTTCTTT	CASLSGGLNTEAFF
TRBV7-2	TRBJ1-5	-	TRBD1	TGTGCCAGCAGTTCAAGGGGACAGGGCTATCAGCCCCAGCATTTT	CASSSRGQGYQPQHF
TRBV7-9	TRBJ2-1	-	TRBD2	TGTGCCAGCAGCTTAAACCCGGTAGGGGAGCGGGGCAATGAGCAGTTCTTC	CASSLNPVGERGNEQFF
TRBV9	TRBJ1-1	few	-	TGTGCCAGCAGCGGGGACGGTGCTGGGACTGAAGCTTTCTTT	CASSGDGAGTEAFF
TRBV19	TRBJ2-1	few	-	TGTGCCAGTAGTGTCTCGCATTACAATGAGCAGTTCTTC	CASSVSHYNEQFF
TRBV5-4	TRBJ1-1	-	-	TGTGCCAGCAGCTTCGTAGGGGACGCTGAAGCTTTCTTT	CASSFVGDAEAFF
TRBV6-5	TRBJ1-1	-	-	TGTGCCAGCAGTTACTCGAGGTGGGAGAACACTGAAGCTTTCTTT	CASSYSRWENTEAFF
TRBV2	TRBJ1-1	-	TRBD1	TGTGCCAGCAGCGGAGGACAGGTTCTGAACACTGAAGCTTTCTTT	CASSGGQVLNTEAFF
TRBV6-1	TRBJ1-1	once	TRBD1	TGTGCCAGCAGTGAATTAGGATGGGAGGGGGCGAACACTGAAGCTTTCTTT	CASSELGWEGANTEAFF
TRBV5-5	TRBJ2-3	-	-	TGTGCCAGCAGCTTGAGGTGGGAAAGGGGCACCGATACGCAGTATTTT	CASSLRWERGTDTQYF
TRBV18	TRBJ1-3	-	-	TGTGCCAGCTCACCGGGACCCCCAAGCTCTGGAAACACCATATATTTT	CASSPGPPSSGNTIYF
TRBV18	TRBJ1-1	-	-	TGTGCCAGCTCACCGCGAGGGGACACTGAAGCTTTCTTT	CASSPRGDTEAFF
TRBV7-6	TRBJ2-2	once	-	TGTGCCAGCAGCTTAGCTAGCGGAAACACCGGGGAGCTGTTTTTT	CASSLASGNTGELFF
TRBV19	TRBJ1-5	-	-	TGTGCCAGTAGTATTCGAATAGGGGTGGATCAGCCCCAGCATTTT	CASSIRIGVDQPQHF
TRBV19	TRBJ2-7	-	TRBD2	TGTGCCAGTAGTATCGGAGCGGGAGCTGTGGGCGAGCAGTACTTC	CASSIGAGAVGEQYF